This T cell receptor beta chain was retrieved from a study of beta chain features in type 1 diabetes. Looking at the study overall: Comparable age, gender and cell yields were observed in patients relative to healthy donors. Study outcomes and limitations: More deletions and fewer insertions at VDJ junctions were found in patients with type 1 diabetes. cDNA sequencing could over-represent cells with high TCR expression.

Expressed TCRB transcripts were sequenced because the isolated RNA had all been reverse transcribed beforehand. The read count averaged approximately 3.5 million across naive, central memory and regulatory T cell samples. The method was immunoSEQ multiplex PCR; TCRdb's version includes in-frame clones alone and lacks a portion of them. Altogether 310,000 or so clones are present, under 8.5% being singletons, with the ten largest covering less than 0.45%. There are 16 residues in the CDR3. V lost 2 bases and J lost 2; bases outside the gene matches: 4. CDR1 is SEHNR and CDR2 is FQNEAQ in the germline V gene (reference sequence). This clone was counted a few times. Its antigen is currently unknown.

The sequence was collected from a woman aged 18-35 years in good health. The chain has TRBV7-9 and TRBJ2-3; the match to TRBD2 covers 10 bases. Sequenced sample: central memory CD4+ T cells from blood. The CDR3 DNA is TGTGCCAGCAGCTTAACTAGCGGGGCTAACACAGATACGCAGTATTTT. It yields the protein CASSLTSGANTDTQYF.